This record looks at one T cell receptor (beta chain) sequence and its context. Assay: immunoSEQ multiplex PCR; the TCRdb copy retains only in-frame clones and omits some. The sample includes 150,000 to 170,000 clones, roughly 89% seen only once; the top ten take about 0.55%. Germline CDR1 reads MNHEY; CDR2 reads SVGAGI. The V and J ends lost 5 bases and 4 bases, in that order; junction bases with no gene match: 6. This CDR3 has 14 amino acids. The data derive from a study of blood T cell repertoires in COVID-19. The genes are TRBV6-5 and TRBJ2-7; 9 positions agree with TRBD1. Sequencing input: peripheral blood. This sequence originates from a man aged 45-65 years with acute or convalescent COVID-19. CDR3 loop: CASSRQGDIYEQYF. The CDR3 DNA follows: TGTGCCAGCAGTAGACAGGGGGACATATACGAGCAGTACTTC.